The clone carrying this T cell receptor (beta chain) was picked up many times. The sample is drawn from a study of patients and donors after allogeneic stem cell transplantation. Germline values: CDR1 MDHEN, CDR2 SYDVKM. The CDR3 is 13 amino acids. V shed 6 bases, J shed 1 base, and the junction held 3 bases outside the gene matches. TCRdb reprocessed the RT-PCR reads with MiXCR, giving one entry per CDR3 protein. The sample yields tens of thousands of distinct CDR3 sequences, 6.5% to 7% seen once. V gene TRBV28 combines with J gene TRBJ2-7, with 7 positions matching TRBD2. The TCR was taken from a human donor who was either an allogeneic HSCT recipient or a stem cell or donor lymphocyte infusion donor (not recorded which). It is not recorded whose cells these are; they may come from a transplant donor. Source material: blood, either unsorted or a sorted T cell fraction (not recorded which). The DNA of the CDR3 is TGTGCCAGCAGGGGAGGGATGTCCTACGAGCAGTACTTC. Translating it yields CASRGGMSYEQYF.